This entry features one TCR beta chain sequence. This sample was included in a study of blood T cell repertoires in COVID-19. There are 15 residues in the CDR3. Trimming stripped 6 bases from V and 1 base from J, with 15 bases between. Germline V gene lookup returns CDR1 MDHEN and CDR2 SYDVKM. The method was immunoSEQ multiplex PCR; TCRdb's version includes in-frame clones alone and lacks a portion of them. The sample holds approximately 320,000 clones, 89% seen once. V and J are TRBV28 and TRBJ1-1; tentatively, D is TRBD1 (6 bases). The specimen sequenced was peripheral blood. The receptor was isolated from a woman aged 30 to 39 with COVID-19, enrolled during active disease. The chain's CDR3 is CASSPGRGGNTEAFF. DNA of the CDR3: TGTGCCAGCAGCCCGGGGAGGGGGGGGAACACTGAAGCTTTCTTT.